The 5 T cell receptor beta chains presented below share a single source sample, sequenced in a study of long-term antiretroviral therapy in people with HIV. The assay, immunoSEQ v3.0, was run at survey level. The repertoire was sequenced with immunoSEQ multiplex PCR; TCRdb's copy has only in-frame clones and lacks some. Among 17,000 or so clones listed, roughly 78% were seen once. The sequences come from unsorted PBMCs, collected at the start of antiretroviral therapy. Receptors were obtained from a man in his thirties or forties with HIV.

This clone was seen a handful of times. This sequence joins TRBV6-1 and TRBJ2-7; TRBD1 might be the D (6 bases). This CDR3 comprises 14 residues. Trimming stripped 4 bases from V and 4 bases from J, with 14 bases between. Germline V gene sequence: CDR1 MNHNS, CDR2 SASEGT. This CDR3 is CASSGSGDPYEQYF. As DNA, the CDR3 is TGTGCCAGCAGTGGATCAGGGGACCCGTACGAGCAGTACTTC.

The chain uses TRBV6-1 and TRBJ2-3, with D tentatively TRBD2 (6 bases). The CDR3 has 13 residues. Germline lookup yields CDR1 MNHNS and CDR2 SASEGT. V lost 4 bases and J lost 4, with 9 bases in between. CDR3 residues: CASSGTGADTQYF. CDR3 nucleotides: TGTGCCAGCAGTGGAACGGGAGCAGATACGCAGTATTTT.

V gene TRBV9 combines with J gene TRBJ2-1, with 7 bases fitting TRBD2. Germline values: CDR1 SGDLS, CDR2 YYNGEE. J lost 10 bases, V lost 3 bases, and 4 bases had no gene match. The CDR3 consists of 12 residues. CDR3 sequence reads: CASSAREWEQFF. In nucleotides, the CDR3 is TGTGCCAGCAGCGCGCGGGAGTGGGAGCAGTTCTTC.

This clone was seen more than once but under ten times. V is TRBV11-2 and J is TRBJ1-2, with D perhaps TRBD1 (6 bases). CDR1 and CDR2 from the germline V gene are SGHAT and FQNNGV. The V end lost 3 bases, the J end lost 2 bases, and 13 bases lay between the germline ends. The CDR3 consists of 15 residues. The chain's CDR3 is CASSFLPGANYGYTF. The CDR3 coding sequence is TGTGCCAGCAGCTTTCTTCCAGGGGCGAACTATGGCTACACCTTC. The full variable domain, in which reference TRBV11-2 and TRBJ1-2 provide the parts outside the CDR3, is EAGVAQSPRYKIIEKRQSVAFWCNPISGHATLYWYQQILGQGPKLLIQFQNNGVVDDSQLPKDRFSAERLKGVDSTLKIQPAKLEDSAVYLCASSFLPGANYGYTFGSGTRLTVV.

The J gene is TRBJ1-4, the V gene TRBV7-6; D may be TRBD1 (5 bases). The CDR3 sequence is 16 residues long. Per the germline V gene, CDR1 is SGHVS and CDR2 is FNYEAQ. V was shortened by 1 base and J by 7 bases, with 16 bases between the two germline ends. The CDR3 is CASSLGQGGVVEKLFF. The CDR3 DNA is TGTGCCAGCAGCTTAGGCCAGGGAGGCGTTGTTGAAAAACTGTTTTTT.